This paragraph covers one T cell receptor (beta chain) sequence. This clonotype was seen repeatedly, ten times or more. Its specific antigen is unknown. The input lacks base qualities; no much larger clone sits a single base away. The data stem from a study of regulatory T cells in long-lasting Graves disease (dated by TCRdb to about 2021). As for the study more broadly: Patients with newly diagnosed Graves' disease had been on antithyroid drugs for under 3 months. Peripheral blood TCR sequencing and RNA sequencing compared persistent Graves' disease patients with newly diagnosed Graves' disease patients. The study was conducted in China and was registered as a clinical trial. A total of 33 samples underwent TCR sequencing, from about 13 patients with persistent Graves' disease and approximately 20 patients with newly diagnosed Graves' disease. Findings and caveats that apply to the study as a whole: Compared with newly diagnosed patients, persistent Graves' disease patients had lower TCR Shannon entropy and fewer highly expanded clones, which suggests clonal expansion. Persistent patients shared more public clonotypes among themselves (fewer than 3,000) than newly diagnosed patients did (more than 850). Preferential use of TRBV28, TRBJ1-2 and TRBJ2-5 was observed in persistent disease, whereas TRBV20-1 and TRBJ2-1 were favored in newly diagnosed disease. As a limitation, the authors acknowledged that the small sample size may reduce accuracy. Because the primary lesion, thyroid tissue, could not be accessed, the study looked at peripheral blood alone. Sequencing and analysis were restricted to the TCR beta chain.

The time point label, read with the paper, signifies: newly diagnosed GD, antithyroid drugs for less than 3 months. For both TCR sequencing and RNA sequencing, RNA was extracted from PBMCs using TRIzol. The diagnosis of Graves' disease was made according to American Thyroid Association guidelines. Patients were recruited from an endocrinology department in Xi'an, China. From each patient, 7.5 to 9.5 milliliters of peripheral blood was collected into an EDTA anticoagulant tube. Ficoll Paque Plus density gradient separation was used to isolate PBMCs, and no additional T cell sorting was done. An Agilent 2100 Bioanalyzer and agarose gel were used to check RNA quality, and a NanoDrop 2000 was used to measure RNA concentration. The library was prepared using multiplex PCR. TCRdb lists the instrument as Illumina HiSeq 4000. iRepertoire HTBI primers and Arm-PCR amplification of CDR3 regions were used to construct TCR beta libraries. PCR products were gel purified before sequencing. The published analysis was carried out like this. Across samples, 55 to 80 TRBV and 12 to 15 TRBJ segments were identified and used for gene usage analysis of CDR3 amino acid clonotypes. COPE and FqMerger were used to merge filtered high-quality paired reads into contigs. BLAST was used to align contigs to IMGT TRBV, TRBD and TRBJ reference genes, with CDR3 defined following IMGT. Clonotypes above 0.1% frequency were classified as highly expanded clones. Repertoire diversity was measured by Shannon entropy, and V-J evenness by the Gini coefficient. Public clonotypes were defined as clonotypes shared by more than one individual. TCRdb trimmed the raw reads at Q25, called clones with MiXCR and kept productive beta chains. Each CDR3 protein gets just one entry, which takes the most common genes and DNA from the rows behind it. What appears here as the V and J calls and clone size reflects TCRdb's work, not the paper's. The sample table holds under 700,000 distinct CDR3 sequences, of which about 16% were seen once. Around a quarter of the sample comes from the top ten.

CDR1 and CDR2, looked up from the germline V gene (reference sequence), are LGHDT and YNNKEL. V is cut back by 4 bases and J by 3 bases, with 7 bases in the junction unmatched. The CDR3, cysteine through phenylalanine, is 15 amino acids long. The sequence is cut down to CDR3 DNA, 45 bases in frame from base 1. The sample was also linked to a second study, of T cells in Graves' hyperthyroidism and ophthalmopathy. Per that second paper: A patient counted as having stable Graves' hyperthyroidism if no progression to ophthalmopathy occurred over 18 months of follow-up. Hyperthyroidism patients were aged 18 to 65 years and newly diagnosed, with disease duration of less than 2 months. The study excluded patients with uncontrolled infections, other autoimmune diseases, pregnancy or lactation. Diagnoses relied on clinical symptoms, serum thyroxine and TRAb, thyroid ultrasound and orbital computed tomography. The first round of RT-PCR for the TCR CDR3 was performed with the HTBI primer set and the Qiagen OneStep RT-PCR kit. Most expanded thyroid clonotypes (frequency above 0.001) were also detected in blood, a finding suggesting that blood repertoires may reflect thyroid immune responses. A 13 V-J signature model separated ophthalmopathy from stable hyperthyroidism, with 87.88% sensitivity and roughly 82% specificity in cross-validation and 80%/75% in testing. During validation, the model predicted progression to ophthalmopathy a median of roughly 7.1 months ahead of onset, with approximately 71% sensitivity and almost 75% specificity. To identify distinguishing TCR V-J signatures, a discovery cohort of 90 to 100 patients was used, comprising 43 with Graves' ophthalmopathy and approximately 57 with stable Graves' hyperthyroidism. Whether ophthalmopathy could be predicted prospectively was tested in an independent validation cohort made up of 18 to 20 hyperthyroidism patients plus 17 patients who later progressed to ophthalmopathy. The 100 or so discovery patients were randomly divided into training and test sets at a 7:3 ratio. In addition, the study compared T-cell repertoires in thyroid tissue and in blood from several Graves' hyperthyroidism patients. Following sampling, methimazole starting at 30 mg daily was given to hyperthyroidism patients, and high-dose intravenous methylprednisolone was given to ophthalmopathy patients. Libraries were constructed in a second round of multiplex PCR, after which size selection and purification were carried out. Libraries were sequenced paired-end with 100 bp reads on an Illumina HiSeq2000. SOAPnuke was used to process the raw data, throwing out any read that contained adapters or uncalled bases, had a mean Phred below 15, or lacked an exact constant-primer or identifier match. High-quality paired reads were merged using COPE v1.2.5, and each unique nucleotide sequence was defined as a clonotype. Clonotypes were aligned to IMGT TRBV, TRBD and TRBJ reference segments using MiTCR v1.1. Analysis was restricted to V-J combinations with a frequency above 0.0001, which covered about 99% of repertoires. A TCS score was defined as the ratio of F50 (clonal expansion) to E x V (chaos), with BLOSUM62-based TCRdist applied between CDR3 peptides within each V-J. Welch's t-statistics and random forest reduced fewer than 550 V-J features to about 12, which were used in a naive Bayes classifier (R e1071). No statistical method was used to fix the sample size in advance, and group allocation was not hidden from the investigators. According to the paper, TCR Vbeta CDR3 sequencing was carried out on 135 peripheral blood samples, which came from 40 to 45 ophthalmopathy, 70 to 80 hyperthyroidism and around 17 progressor patients.

This specimen consisted of peripheral blood mononuclear cells (PBMCs), obtained at new diagnosis, from a patient treated with antithyroid drugs. The TCR comes from a woman between 40 and 65 years old with Graves disease. Donor details come from another sample of the same person, matched by shared clones. The rearrangement joined TRBV3-1 to TRBJ1-1, with 8 bases aligning to TRBD1. Here the CDR3 is given as CASSLRDRRYTEAFF. The DNA sequence is as follows: TGTGCCAGCAGCCTCCGGGACAGGAGGTACACTGAAGCTTTCTTT.